The source of this TCR beta chain is a study of identical twins. TCRdb independently ran MiXCR on the 5' RACE reads; one entry per CDR3 protein. The sample includes roughly 770,000 distinct CDR3 sequences, roughly 18% seen only once; the top ten take about an eighth. The length of the CDR3 is 14 residues. The V end was cut by 3 bases, the J end by 4 bases, with 13 bases between. Germline V gives CDR1 ENHRY, CDR2 SYGVKD. These data were also filed under a second study, of T cells expressing NK-cell markers.

The sequencing input was PBMCs. The J gene is TRBJ2-7, the V gene TRBV10-3; tentatively, D is TRBD2 (6 bases). This sequence was found in a woman between 18 and 30 years old in good health. CDR3 protein: CAISDQRVKYEQYF. CDR3 coding DNA: TGTGCCATCAGTGATCAGCGGGTGAAGTACGAGCAGTACTTC.